This T cell receptor beta chain was profiled in a study of OX40 agonist ivuxolimab in advanced cancers. Germline-derived CDR1 and CDR2 are MNHNS and SASEGT. The CDR3 is made up of 11 amino acids. As regards this clone: Its antigen is not known. Germline and junction disagree at one end, which may indicate a read error.

Study-wide points: Low levels of normalized T-cell clonal expansion also appeared in some nonresponders.

TCRdb keeps only in-frame clones here, not all; method: immunoSEQ multiplex PCR. Counted here are just over 90,000 clones, more than 85% occurring once; the ten biggest clones make up less than 3.5%. This receptor was identified in an adult with an advanced solid tumor such as melanoma, head and neck, liver or kidney cancer. V is TRBV6-1 and J is TRBJ2-3; unclear D gene. Here the sequenced sample was CD4+ or CD8+ T cells sorted from blood, taken in a trial of the OX40 agonist ivuxolimab. The CDR3 here is CAISVEDTQYF. The CDR3 DNA follows: TGCGCCATCAGTGTAGAGGATACGCAGTATTTT.